This TCR beta chain was captured by sequencing in a study of blood T cells in healthy people across ages. This clonotype was seen more than once but under ten times. A sample-barcoded 5' primer and a J-beta primer mix were used in a second PCR of about 7 to 11 cycles. TCRdb fed the 5' RACE reads into MiXCR, producing one record per CDR3 protein. The sample shows about 640,000 distinct CDR3 sequences, 40% to 50% of them seen only once. V was pared by 5 bases and J by 5 bases, with 10 bases of the junction left unmatched. Germline V gives CDR1 SGHTA, CDR2 FQGNSA. The CDR3 spans 15 residues. Peripheral blood samples of roughly 9.8 milliliters were drawn from each donor.

Source material: blood. The rearrangement links TRBV7-2 to TRBJ2-5, with 8 bases aligning to TRBD1. This receptor was obtained from a man of 80 years or more in good health. The CDR3 spells CASSPVDRAPETQYF. DNA for the CDR3: TGTGCCAGCAGCCCGGTGGACAGGGCCCCCGAGACCCAGTACTTC.